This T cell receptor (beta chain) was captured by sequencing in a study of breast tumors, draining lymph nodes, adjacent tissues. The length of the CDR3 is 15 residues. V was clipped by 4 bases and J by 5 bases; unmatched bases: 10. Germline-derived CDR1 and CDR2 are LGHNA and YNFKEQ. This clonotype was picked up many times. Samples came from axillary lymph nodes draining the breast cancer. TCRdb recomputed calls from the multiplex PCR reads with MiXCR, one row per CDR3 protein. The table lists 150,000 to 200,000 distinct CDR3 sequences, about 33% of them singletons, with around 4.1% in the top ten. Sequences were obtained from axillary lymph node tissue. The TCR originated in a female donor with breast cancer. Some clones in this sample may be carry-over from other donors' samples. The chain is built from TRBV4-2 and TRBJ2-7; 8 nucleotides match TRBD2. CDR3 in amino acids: CASSPGRAGVDEQYF. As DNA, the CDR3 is TGTGCCAGCAGCCCGGGGAGAGCGGGGGTCGACGAGCAGTACTTC.